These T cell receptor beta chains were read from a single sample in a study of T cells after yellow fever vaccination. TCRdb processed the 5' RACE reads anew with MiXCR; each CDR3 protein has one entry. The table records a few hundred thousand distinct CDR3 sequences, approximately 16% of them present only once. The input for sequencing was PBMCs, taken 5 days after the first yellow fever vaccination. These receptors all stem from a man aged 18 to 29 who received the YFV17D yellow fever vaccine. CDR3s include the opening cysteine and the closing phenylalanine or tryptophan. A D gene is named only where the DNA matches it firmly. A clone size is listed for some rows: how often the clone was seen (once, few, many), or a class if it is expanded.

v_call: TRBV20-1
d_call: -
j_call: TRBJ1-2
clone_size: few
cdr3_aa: CSATQPGTPYGYTF
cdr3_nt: TGCAGTGCTACACAACCCGGGACACCCTATGGCTACACCTTC

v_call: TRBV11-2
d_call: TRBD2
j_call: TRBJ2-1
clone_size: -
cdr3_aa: CASSSGPGLGSYNEQFF
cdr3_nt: TGTGCCAGCAGCTCCGGCCCGGGACTAGGGTCCTACAATGAGCAGTTCTTC

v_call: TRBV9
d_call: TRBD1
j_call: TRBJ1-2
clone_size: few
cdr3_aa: CASSVGDRSYGYTF
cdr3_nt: TGTGCCAGCAGCGTGGGGGACAGGTCCTATGGCTACACCTTC

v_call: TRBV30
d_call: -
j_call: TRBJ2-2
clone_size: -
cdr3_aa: CAWSVLGGELFF
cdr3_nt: TGTGCCTGGAGTGTACTCGGCGGGGAGCTGTTTTTT

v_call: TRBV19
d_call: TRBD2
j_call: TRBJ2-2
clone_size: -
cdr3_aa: CASSKEEGLAVTGELFF
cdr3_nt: TGTGCCAGTAGCAAAGAGGAGGGACTAGCGGTTACCGGGGAGCTGTTTTTT

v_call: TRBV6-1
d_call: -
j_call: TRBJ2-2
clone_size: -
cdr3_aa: CASRPDNTGELFF
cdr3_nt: TGTGCCAGCAGGCCCGACAACACCGGGGAGCTGTTTTTT

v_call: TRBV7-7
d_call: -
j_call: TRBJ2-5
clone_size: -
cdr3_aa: CASSFGQPGGTQYF
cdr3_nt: TGTGCCAGCAGCTTCGGACAGCCTGGCGGGACCCAGTACTTC

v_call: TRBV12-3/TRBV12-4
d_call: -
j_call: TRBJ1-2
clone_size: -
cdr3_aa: CASRGTGYYGYTF
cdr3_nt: TGTGCCAGCAGGGGAACTGGATACTATGGCTACACCTTC

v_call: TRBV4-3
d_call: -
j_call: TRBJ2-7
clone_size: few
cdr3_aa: CASSAVHGGVTGLYEQYF
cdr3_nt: TGCGCCAGCAGCGCCGTACATGGAGGGGTCACGGGGCTCTACGAGCAGTACTTC

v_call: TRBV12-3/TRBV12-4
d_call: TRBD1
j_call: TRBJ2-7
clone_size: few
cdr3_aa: CASTPRTGAYEQYF
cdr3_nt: TGTGCCAGCACCCCCCGGACAGGGGCCTACGAGCAGTACTTC

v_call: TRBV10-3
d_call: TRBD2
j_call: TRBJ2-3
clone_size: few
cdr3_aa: CAIGGGVAGGFTDTQYF
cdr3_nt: TGTGCCATCGGGGGAGGCGTTGCGGGGGGATTCACAGATACGCAGTATTTT

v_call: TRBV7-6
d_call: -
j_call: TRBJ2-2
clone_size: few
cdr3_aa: CASSLAGQNTGELFF
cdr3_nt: TGTGCCAGCAGCTTAGCGGGACAAAACACCGGGGAGCTGTTTTTT

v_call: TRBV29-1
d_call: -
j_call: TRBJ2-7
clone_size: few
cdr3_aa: CSVEPRGGRLEQYF
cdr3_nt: TGCAGCGTTGAACCTAGGGGAGGAAGGTTGGAGCAGTACTTC

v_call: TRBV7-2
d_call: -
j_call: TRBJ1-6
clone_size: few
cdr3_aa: CASSLESRNSPLHF
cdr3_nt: TGTGCCAGCAGCTTAGAATCAAGGAATTCACCCCTCCACTTT

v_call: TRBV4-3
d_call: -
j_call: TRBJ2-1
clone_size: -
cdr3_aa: CASSQVGGPASEQFF
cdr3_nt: TGCGCCAGCAGCCAAGTAGGAGGGCCTGCGTCTGAGCAGTTCTTC

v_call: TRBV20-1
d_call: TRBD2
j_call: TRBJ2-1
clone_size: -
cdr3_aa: CSAKPGTRYYNEQFF
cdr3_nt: TGCAGTGCTAAGCCCGGGACTAGGTACTACAATGAGCAGTTCTTC

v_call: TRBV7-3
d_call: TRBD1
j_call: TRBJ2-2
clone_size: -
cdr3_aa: CASSLNPGPGGVGELFF
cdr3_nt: TGTGCCAGCAGCTTAAACCCTGGGCCAGGGGGCGTCGGGGAGCTGTTTTTT

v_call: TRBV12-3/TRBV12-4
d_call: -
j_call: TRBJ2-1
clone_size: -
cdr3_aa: CASSFALRADEQFF
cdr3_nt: TGTGCCAGCAGTTTCGCTCTCAGGGCGGATGAGCAGTTCTTC

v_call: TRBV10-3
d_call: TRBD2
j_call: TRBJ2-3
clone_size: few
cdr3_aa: CAISPGLAVDTQYF
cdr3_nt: TGTGCCATCTCACCGGGACTAGCCGTTGATACGCAGTATTTT

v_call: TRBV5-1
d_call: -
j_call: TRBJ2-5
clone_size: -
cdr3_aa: CASSWGPEVETQYF
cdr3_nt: TGCGCCAGCAGTTGGGGCCCCGAAGTGGAGACCCAGTACTTC

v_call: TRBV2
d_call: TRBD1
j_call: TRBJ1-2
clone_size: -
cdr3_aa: CASSERTGVRYTF
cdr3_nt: TGTGCCAGCAGTGAAAGGACAGGGGTGCGCTACACCTTC

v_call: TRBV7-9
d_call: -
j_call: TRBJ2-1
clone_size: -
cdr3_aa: CASATVDGSYNEQFF
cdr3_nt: TGTGCCAGCGCCACCGTGGACGGGTCCTACAATGAGCAGTTCTTC

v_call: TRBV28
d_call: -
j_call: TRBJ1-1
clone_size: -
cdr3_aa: CASSLLSEAFF
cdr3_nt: TGTGCCAGCAGTTTATTATCTGAAGCTTTCTTT

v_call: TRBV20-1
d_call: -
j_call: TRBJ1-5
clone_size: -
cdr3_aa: CSARVRGAGNQPQHF
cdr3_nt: TGCAGTGCTAGAGTTAGGGGGGCGGGCAATCAGCCCCAGCATTTT